What follows are 8 T cell receptor beta chains derived from one specimen sequenced in a study of blood T cell repertoires in COVID-19. Clones were read by immunoSEQ multiplex PCR, and TCRdb kept only the in-frame ones, dropping some. The sample carries under 350,000 clones, around 86% recorded once. Sequenced: peripheral blood. These receptors all stem from a man between 65 and 85 years old with acute or convalescent COVID-19.

The chain joins TRBV7-2 to TRBJ2-5; TRBD2 agrees at 11 bases. V trimming: 5 bases; J trimming: 1 base; junction bases outside the gene matches: 6. Per germline, CDR1 SGHTA and CDR2 FQGNSA. This CDR3 contains 16 residues. The CDR3 region has the DNA TGTGCCAGCAGCCTTAGCGGGGGGGCCGGCCAAGAGACCCAGTACTTC. It encodes CASSLSGGAGQETQYF.

The gene calls are TRBV24-1 and TRBJ1-2; 7 nucleotides align to TRBD1. Trimming removed 5 bases from V and 0 bases from J; junction bases left unmatched: 14. Germline V CDR1 and CDR2: KGHDR, SFDVKD. The CDR3 is made up of 18 amino acids. The CDR3 sequence is CATSAPYGTAESNYGYTF. The CDR3, as DNA: TGTGCCACCAGTGCCCCTTACGGGACAGCCGAGTCTAACTATGGCTACACCTTC.

The chain recombines TRBV7-2 with TRBJ2-1; TRBD2 agrees at 11 bases. The germline gives CDR1 SGHTA, CDR2 FQGNSA. This CDR3 region has 14 residues. Losses at the gene ends were 8 bases for V and 6 bases for J; bases not matched to a gene: 6. CDR3 sequence reads: CASRPSGRFNEQFF. In DNA, the CDR3 is TGTGCCAGCCGACCTAGCGGGAGGTTCAATGAGCAGTTCTTC. The full variable domain, in which reference TRBV7-2 and TRBJ2-1 provide the parts outside the CDR3, is GAGVSQSPSNKVTEKGKDVELRCDPISGHTALYWYRQSLGQGLEFLIYFQGNSAPDKSGLPSDRFSAERTGGSVSTLTIQRTQQEDSAVYLCASRPSGRFNEQFFGPGTRLTVL.

The chain carries TRBV30 and TRBJ1-1; the D is unclear. Trimming took off 0 bases at V and 6 bases at J, with 11 bases between the two ends. Germline assignment: CDR1 GTSNPN and CDR2 SVGIG (reference sequence). There are 13 residues in the CDR3. CDR3 DNA sequence: TGTGCCTGGAGTGTGCGGGCTATGCCTGAAGCTTTCTTT. This encodes CAWSVRAMPEAFF.

The rearrangement uses TRBV6-2 or TRBV6-3 and TRBJ1-1; the match to TRBD1 covers 8 bases. This CDR3 has 18 amino acids. Germline V lookup: CDR1 MNHEY, CDR2 SVGEGT. J was trimmed by 0 bases and V by 6 bases; bases with no gene match: 15. For the CDR3, the DNA is TGTGCCAGCAGCCGCGACAGGGGCTTTATTACCTTGAACACTGAAGCTTTCTTT. Translating gives CASSRDRGFITLNTEAFF.

This clone appeared a single time. The CDR3 is CASVSPGGSYNSPLHF. The CDR3 nucleotides read TGTGCCAGCGTCAGCCCCGGGGGCTCCTATAATTCACCCCTCCACTTT. The J gene is TRBJ1-6, the V gene TRBV2; a possible D gene is TRBD1 (5 bases). The germline V gene encodes CDR1 SNHLY and CDR2 FYNNEI. V was trimmed by 8 bases and J by 0 bases, leaving 14 bases between them. The CDR3 sequence is 16 residues long.

The genes are TRBV6-1 and TRBJ1-1; maybe TRBD1 (6 bases). The CDR3 sequence is 12 residues long. Trimming shortened V by 2 bases and J by 5 bases, and 6 bases separated the two germline ends. Germline CDR1 is MNHNS and CDR2 is SASEGT. For the CDR3, the DNA is TGTGCCAGCAGTGAACAGGGGACTGAAGCTTTCTTT. This sequence encodes CASSEQGTEAFF.

DNA for the CDR3: TGTGCCAGCAGCTTATCGTCGCCGGGAGTTAATTCACCCCTCCACTTT. It translates to CASSLSSPGVNSPLHF. J is TRBJ1-6 and V is TRBV5-4; no clear D gene. Germline V gene lookup returns CDR1 SGHNT and CDR2 YYREEE (reference sequence). CDR3 length: 16 residues. The V gene lost 2 bases and the J gene lost 6 bases, with 15 bases spanning the gap.